The 9 T cell receptor beta chains reported below all come from one sample, sequenced in a study of CD8+ T cells in alopecia areata. Extracted RNA was reverse transcribed into cDNA, the sequencing template. Generated by immunoSEQ multiplex PCR, the TCRdb table keeps only in-frame clones and is missing some. The sample records some 95,000 clones, less than 50% being singletons. The sequenced sample consisted of CD4+ T cells sorted from blood. These receptors originate from a human donor with alopecia areata.

The chain uses TRBV30 and TRBJ1-1; no clear D. In germline, CDR1 is GTSNPN, CDR2 SVGIG (reference sequence). This CDR3 comprises 11 residues. With 4 bases removed from V and 6 bases from J, the gap between germline ends came to 9 bases. CDR3 nucleotides: TGTGCCTGGAAATTGGGCGCTGAAGCTTTCTTT. As protein: CAWKLGAEAFF.

There are a few counts of this clone. The CDR3 sequence is CASSQNSARGGLFF. DNA for the CDR3: TGTGCCAGCAGCCAAAACAGTGCCCGCGGGGGACTGTTTTTT. The V and J genes are TRBV7-2 and TRBJ1-4, with a tentative D call TRBD1 (5 bases). Germline values: CDR1 SGHTA, CDR2 FQGNSA. V was pared by 5 bases and J by 13 bases, with 20 bases between. The CDR3 length is 14 residues.

The chain couples TRBV19 to TRBJ2-7; 10 bases are a match to TRBD1. Germline CDR1 reads LNHDA; CDR2 reads SQIVND (reference sequence). J was trimmed by 3 bases and V by 4 bases; bases with no gene match: 0. The CDR3 has 13 residues. The CDR3 coding sequence is TGTGCCAGTAGTAGGGACAGGGGCTACGAGCAGTACTTC. This gives the protein CASSRDRGYEQYF.

The chain carries TRBV6-6 and TRBJ2-1, with 7 positions matching TRBD1. CDR1 is MNHNY and CDR2 is SVGAGI in the germline V gene (reference sequence). This CDR3 has 15 residues. Trimming took 0 bases from V and 6 from J; bases not matched to a gene: 5. CDR3 DNA sequence: TGTGCCAGCAGTTACTCGAACAGGGGCGGCAATGAGCAGTTCTTC. Its protein is CASSYSNRGGNEQFF.

This clone was detected only a few times. The chain recombines TRBV7-2 with TRBJ1-2; no firm D call. CDR1 and CDR2 from the germline V gene are SGHTA and FQGNSA. The length of the CDR3 is 12 residues. V dropped 3 bases and J dropped 10 bases, with 12 bases sitting between them. This CDR3 reads CASSLDGVLYTF. The CDR3 region has the DNA TGTGCCAGCAGCTTGGACGGCGTCCTCTACACCTTC.

This clone has only a few counts. The chain combines TRBV30 with TRBJ1-2; 9 bases line up with TRBD1. The CDR3 is 15 residues long. Germline assignment: CDR1 GTSNPN and CDR2 SVGIG (reference sequence). The junction had 8 bases not matched to a gene; V was cut back by 6 bases and J by 0 bases. The CDR3 DNA reads as TGTGCCTGCTACAGGGGGCGGCTTGCTAACTATGGCTACACCTTC. It encodes CACYRGRLANYGYTF.

The V gene is TRBV30, the J gene TRBJ2-1; no firm D call. The CDR3 covers 14 residues. V shed 2 bases and J shed 5 bases, with 13 bases lying between them. The germline V gene encodes CDR1 GTSNPN and CDR2 SVGIG (reference sequence). CDR3 in amino acids: CAWSSRMGNNEQFF. CDR3 nucleotides: TGTGCCTGGAGTTCCCGGATGGGAAACAATGAGCAGTTCTTC.

The CDR3 protein is CSVDYVQSSYNEQFF. The CDR3 DNA reads as TGCAGCGTTGATTATGTACAGAGCTCCTACAATGAGCAGTTCTTC. The V gene is TRBV29-1, the J gene TRBJ2-1; D unclear. V dropped 3 bases and J dropped 0 bases, with 12 bases sitting between them. CDR1 is SQVTM, CDR2 ANQGSEA, per germline. There are 15 residues in the CDR3.

The V call is TRBV2, the J call TRBJ1-6; tentatively, D is TRBD1 (6 bases). Germline V gene sequence: CDR1 SNHLY, CDR2 FYNNEI. The CDR3 runs to 15 residues. V was cut by 6 bases and J by 7 bases, with 16 bases left in between. CDR3 region: CASRRRDTGNSPLHF. Written as DNA, the CDR3 is TGTGCCAGCAGACGAAGGGACACCGGGAATTCACCCCTCCACTTT.